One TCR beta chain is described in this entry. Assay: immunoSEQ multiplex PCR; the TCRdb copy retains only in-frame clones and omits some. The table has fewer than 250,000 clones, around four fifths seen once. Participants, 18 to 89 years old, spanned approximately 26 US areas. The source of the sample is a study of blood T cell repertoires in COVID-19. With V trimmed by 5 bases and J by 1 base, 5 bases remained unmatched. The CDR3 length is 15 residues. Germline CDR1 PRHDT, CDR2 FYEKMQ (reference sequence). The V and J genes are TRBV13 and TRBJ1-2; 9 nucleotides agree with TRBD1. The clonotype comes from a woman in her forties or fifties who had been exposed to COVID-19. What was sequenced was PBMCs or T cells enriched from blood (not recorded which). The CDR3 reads CASSPGTGINYGYTF. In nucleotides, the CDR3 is TGTGCCAGCAGCCCCGGGACAGGGATTAACTATGGCTACACCTTC.